One sample yielded the 5 T cell receptor beta chains listed below, sequenced in a study of cytomegalovirus exposure and HLA in healthy donors. PCR involved 60 Vbeta and 13 Jbeta primers. Sequenced by immunoSEQ multiplex PCR; TCRdb stores in-frame clones only, minus some. Among approximately 120,000 clones listed, under 85% were seen once. The sequenced material came from PBMCs. These receptors originate from a woman in her 50s in good health and CMV-seropositive.

This chain uses TRBV7-9 with TRBJ2-3, with 11 bases lining up with TRBD2. The CDR3 length is 16 residues. J was trimmed by 1 base and V by 3 bases; bases with no gene match: 3. Germline CDR1 SEHNR, CDR2 FQNEAQ (reference sequence). CDR3 protein: CASSFISGGGTDTQYF. The CDR3 DNA reads as TGTGCCAGCAGCTTTATTAGCGGGGGGGGCACAGATACGCAGTATTTT.

The genes are TRBV7-9 and TRBJ1-2, with 9 nucleotides matching TRBD1. The length of the CDR3 is 14 residues. The V gene end was trimmed by 5 bases and the J gene end by 4 bases; junction bases not matched to a gene: 5. Germline loops: CDR1 SEHNR, CDR2 FQNEAQ (reference sequence). The CDR3 DNA reads TGTGCCAGCAGCACGGGACAGGGTTCCTATGGCTACACCTTC. Protein product: CASSTGQGSYGYTF.

This clone was seen once. V gene TRBV30 combines with J gene TRBJ2-3; perhaps TRBD2 as D (6 bases). Germline V CDR1 and CDR2: GTSNPN, SVGIG (reference sequence). This CDR3 is built from 13 residues. Between the trimmed V and J ends, which lost 2 bases and 4 bases, there was a span of 10 bases. DNA of the CDR3: TGTGCCTGGAGTCGGCTAGCGTCAGATACGCAGTATTTT. This translates into CAWSRLASDTQYF.

The chain uses TRBV27 and TRBJ2-5, with D tentatively TRBD1 (5 bases). Looked up from germline, CDR1 is MNHEY and CDR2 is SMNVEV (reference sequence). V was trimmed by 4 bases and J by 4 bases, leaving 16 bases between them. The CDR3 contains 15 residues. The CDR3 nucleotides are TGTGCCAGCAGTTACCAGGGCTACGGGCGAGAGACCCAGTACTTC. It codes for CASSYQGYGRETQYF.

The CDR3 is CASSLRGGANVLTF. Written as DNA, the CDR3 is TGTGCCAGCAGCCTACGCGGGGGGGCCAACGTCCTGACTTTC. V gene TRBV7-9 combines with J gene TRBJ2-6; maybe TRBD2 (5 bases). The V gene lost 5 bases and the J gene lost 4 bases, with 9 bases spanning the gap. The CDR3 spans 14 residues. CDR1 and CDR2 from the germline V gene are SEHNR and FQNEAQ (reference sequence).